This record looks at one T cell receptor beta chain sequence and its context. Its target is not known. An end of the junction differs from the germline gene, which may be a read error. The method for making cDNA was 5'RACE, and it used 10-nucleotide random UMIs. A single record per CDR3 protein comes from TCRdb applying MiXCR to the 5' RACE reads. Of 60,000 to 85,000 distinct CDR3 sequences listed, roughly 5% are singletons. The entry originates in a study of neurological immune-mediated disorders. The CDR3 consists of 13 residues. CDR1 DFQATT and CDR2 SNEGSKA come from the germline V gene (reference sequence). General observations from the study: The multiple sclerosis repertoire cluster had no clinical or MRI feature associated with it.

This receptor was identified in a man younger than 35 with multiple sclerosis. Input material: PBMCs. The chain is built from TRBV20-1 and TRBJ1-5; D might be TRBD1 (5 bases). Here the CDR3 DNA reads TGCAGTGCTTTAGGGGCGTCCAATCAGCCCCAGAATTTT. Residues: CSALGASNQPQNF.